There are many counts of the clone carrying this T cell receptor beta chain. The target antigen is unknown. In building TCR beta libraries, iRepertoire HTBI primers were used together with Arm-PCR of CDR3 regions. TCRdb re-called the multiplex PCR reads with MiXCR, one entry per CDR3 protein. Of hundreds of thousands of distinct CDR3 sequences detected, about 13% appear once; the ten largest clones hold roughly 10%. The data belong to a study of regulatory T cells in long-lasting Graves disease. Study findings and constraints: Persistent Graves' patients showed less TCR diversity than newly diagnosed patients showed.

Time point reported: newly diagnosed GD, antithyroid drugs for less than 3 months. Construction of the TCR library relied on RNA isolated from PBMCs. Trimming at V came to 2 bases and at J to 5 bases, leaving 9 bases not matched to a gene. Germline CDR1 and CDR2: DFQATT and SNEGSKA (reference sequence). The CDR3 runs to 15 residues. The data also belong to a second study, concerning T cells in Graves' hyperthyroidism and ophthalmopathy.

This TCR derives from a young man with Graves disease. The J gene is TRBJ2-3, the V gene TRBV20-1, with 8 bases matching TRBD2. This material consisted of peripheral blood mononuclear cells (PBMCs), taken at new diagnosis, from a patient treated with antithyroid drugs. CDR3 protein: CSARQTPGLGDTQYF. As DNA, the CDR3 is TGCAGTGCTAGACAAACACCGGGACTAGGAGATACGCAGTATTTT.